The 2 T cell receptor beta chains in this list originate from one sample, sequenced in a study of cytomegalovirus exposure and HLA in healthy donors. The PCR employed 60 Vbeta primers together with 13 Jbeta primers. Generated by immunoSEQ multiplex PCR, the TCRdb table keeps only in-frame clones and is missing some. The sample yields some 110,000 clones, of which the top ten take up about 2.3%. The sequencing sample was made of PBMCs. The receptor set was obtained from a man in his forties or fifties in good health and CMV-seronegative.

The chain carries TRBV7-9 and TRBJ1-5; 11 bases are shared with TRBD1. The CDR3 loop spans 19 amino acids. Per the germline V gene, CDR1 is SEHNR and CDR2 is FQNEAQ (reference sequence). The V and J ends lost 0 bases and 0 bases, in that order; junction bases with no gene match: 7. CDR3 amino acids: CASSLARDRGSYSNQPQHF. The CDR3 bases are TGTGCCAGCAGCTTAGCGCGGGACAGGGGGTCTTATAGCAATCAGCCCCAGCATTTT.

V gene TRBV27 combines with J gene TRBJ2-5; a weak D match, TRBD2 (6 bases). The J call may be incorrect, as the DNA end agrees better with TRBJ2-7. The CDR3 totals 14 residues. CDR1 and CDR2 (germline): MNHEY, SMNVEV (reference sequence). The CDR3 spells CASSLGGPRYEQYF. The CDR3 DNA reads as TGTGCCAGCAGTTTGGGGGGTCCTCGCTACGAGCAGTACTTC.